The present T cell receptor beta chain was sequenced within a study of technical replicates of blood from several donors. CDR1 is SGHNT and CDR2 is YENEEA in the germline V gene. The CDR3 spans 13 residues. Deletions cut 5 bases from V and 1 base from J, with 8 bases between. Clones were read by immunoSEQ multiplex PCR, and TCRdb kept only the in-frame ones, dropping some. The table lists about 84,000 clones, approximately 97% of them singletons. The sequencing sample was made of T cells isolated from PBMCs. This chain joins TRBV11-3 and TRBJ1-1; D gene unclear. This clonotype was sampled from a human donor in good health. CDR3 loop: CASSTQKNTEAFF. In nucleotides, the CDR3 is TGTGCCAGCAGCACCCAGAAGAACACTGAAGCTTTCTTT.